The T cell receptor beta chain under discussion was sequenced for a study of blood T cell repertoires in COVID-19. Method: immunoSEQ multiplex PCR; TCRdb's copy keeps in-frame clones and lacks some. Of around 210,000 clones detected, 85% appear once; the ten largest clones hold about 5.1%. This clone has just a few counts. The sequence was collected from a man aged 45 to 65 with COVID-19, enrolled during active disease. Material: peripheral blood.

The CDR3 region is CASVPAEGAFF. CDR3 nucleotides: TGTGCCAGCGTCCCAGCCGAGGGAGCTTTCTTT. The V and J genes are TRBV2 and TRBJ1-1, with D unresolved. CDR1 is SNHLY, CDR2 FYNNEI, per germline. The CDR3 covers 11 residues. V was cut by 8 bases and J by 10 bases, with 14 bases left in between.